This record concerns one TCR beta chain sequence. This CDR3 is also generated by other DNA sequences in the sample. The CDR3 is 14 amino acids. The V segment lost 5 bases and the J segment 3 bases; nucleotides outside the gene matches: 3. The germline V gene encodes CDR1 SGHTA and CDR2 FQGNSA. In the original processing: Nucleated cell number was recorded as an estimate derived from reference gene primer amplification. TCRdb's copy holds only in-frame clones and misses some; the assay was immunoSEQ multiplex PCR. V and J calls and clone size are as listed in that table; D and trimming were resolved from the DNA. The sample lists about 190,000 clones, approximately 79% seen once, with approximately 13% in the top ten. The data originate from a study of blood T cell repertoires in COVID-19. Study information: The samples span acute and convalescent COVID-19 from the United States, Italy and Spain. In each case, the material was cDNA or gDNA derived from T cells, B-cell-depleted T cells, or PBMCs.

This clonotype was sampled from a woman between 50 and 59 years old with acute or convalescent COVID-19. Source material: peripheral blood. The J gene is TRBJ2-3, the V gene TRBV7-2; 9 bases fit TRBD1. CDR3 sequence (DNA): TGTGCCAGCAGCCCAGACAGGGGGACAGATACGCAGTATTTT. Its protein is CASSPDRGTDTQYF.